This paragraph reports one T cell receptor (beta chain). The entry originates in a study of blood T cell repertoires in COVID-19. Study as a whole: The study drew acute and convalescent COVID-19 samples from the United States, Italy and Spain.

Trimming left V 3 bases short and J 1 base short, with 15 bases between. Germline CDR1 is SGHTA and CDR2 is FQGNSA. The CDR3 extends over 16 amino acids. Some clones are missing from TCRdb's copy, which holds only in-frame ones; the method was immunoSEQ multiplex PCR. The profile shows roughly 230,000 clones, roughly 90% of them singletons. This chain joins TRBV7-2 and TRBJ1-2, with a possible D match to TRBD1 (5 bases). Sequencing used peripheral blood. This clonotype was sampled from a woman aged 55 to 70 with COVID-19, enrolled during active disease. In nucleotides, the CDR3 is TGTGCCAGCAGCTTGGGGGGTCGCATCCTTAACTATGGCTACACCTTC. The encoded protein is CASSLGGRILNYGYTF.